Each of the 20 T cell receptor beta chains below was sequenced from the same sample in a study of T cells in Graves' hyperthyroidism and ophthalmopathy. Researchers took RNA transcripts and amplified the TCR beta CDR3 regions from them. A first-round RT-PCR of the TCR CDR3 used the HTBI primer set. TCRdb recomputed calls from the multiplex PCR reads with MiXCR, one row per CDR3 protein. Of fewer than 750,000 distinct CDR3 sequences listed, roughly 15% are singletons. Source material: blood. These TCRs come from a woman between 45 and 65 years old with Graves' ophthalmopathy.

This clonotype was recorded a few times. The gene calls are TRBV20-1 and TRBJ2-2; D may be TRBD1 (5 bases). The CDR3 loop spans 15 amino acids. CDR1 and CDR2 (germline): DFQATT, SNEGSKA (reference sequence). The germline V and J ends were trimmed by 0 bases and 1 base, with 9 bases remaining between them. CDR3 residues: CSARDYRRNTGELFF. In nucleotides, the CDR3 is TGCAGTGCTAGAGATTACAGGAGGAACACCGGGGAGCTGTTTTTT.

This clonotype has a count of ten or more. The rearrangement joins TRBV20-1 to TRBJ2-1, with 11 bases that match TRBD2. CDR3 length: 16 residues. Germline CDR1 DFQATT, CDR2 SNEGSKA (reference sequence). Unmatched junction bases numbered 7, after V lost 2 bases and J lost 4 bases. The chain's CDR3 is CSARKQTSGIYNEQFF. In DNA, the CDR3 is TGCAGTGCTAGAAAACAGACTAGCGGGATATACAATGAGCAGTTCTTC.

This clonotype was recorded at least ten times. The rearrangement links TRBV15 to TRBJ2-1; TRBD1 agrees at 7 bases. The length of the CDR3 is 15 residues. Trimming took 2 bases from V and 6 from J; bases not matched to a gene: 7. Germline assignment: CDR1 LNHNV and CDR2 YYDKDF (reference sequence). CDR3: CATSRKTGIANEQFF. The CDR3 DNA follows: TGTGCCACCAGCAGAAAGACAGGGATAGCCAATGAGCAGTTCTTC.

Ten or more counts support this clonotype. The chain is built from TRBV28 and TRBJ1-1; 8 bases are a match to TRBD1. The CDR3 is 17 amino acids. Trimming took 5 bases from V and 2 from J; bases not matched to a gene: 13. Germline CDR1 is MDHEN and CDR2 is SYDVKM. CDR3 sequence: CASSPNPQQGGNTEAFF. CDR3 in DNA: TGTGCCAGCAGTCCTAACCCCCAACAGGGGGGTAACACTGAAGCTTTCTTT.

Ten or more counts support this clonotype. The chain recombines TRBV5-1 with TRBJ2-1; D is perhaps TRBD2 (6 bases). Trimming stripped 2 bases from V and 3 bases from J, with 9 bases between. The CDR3 covers 14 residues. CDR1 SGHRS and CDR2 YFSETQ come from the germline V gene. CDR3 DNA: TGCGCCAGCAGCTTCCCTAGCGACTACAATGAGCAGTTCTTC. This codes for CASSFPSDYNEQFF.

This clonotype was counted between two and nine times. The chain joins TRBV5-1 to TRBJ2-1; 7 nucleotides align to TRBD2. The trim removed 4 bases at V and 3 bases at J, leaving 16 bases unmatched. The CDR3 is made up of 18 amino acids. From germline, CDR1 is SGHRS and CDR2 YFSETQ. CDR3 amino acids: CASSQDGLGTTYYNEQFF. As DNA, the CDR3 is TGCGCCAGCAGCCAAGACGGGCTCGGGACTACCTACTACAATGAGCAGTTCTTC.

This clonotype was picked up many times. The chain employs TRBV6-2 or TRBV6-3 and TRBJ1-1; D is possibly TRBD1 (6 bases). Germline V gives CDR1 MNHEY, CDR2 SVGEGT. The CDR3 runs 16 residues. Trimming shortened V by 0 bases and J by 6 bases, and 17 bases separated the two germline ends. CDR3 sequence (DNA): TGTGCCAGCAGTTACTCGAGAGTATCAGGGGATGCTGAAGCTTTCTTT. Protein: CASSYSRVSGDAEAFF.

This clonotype was picked up many times. The chain recombines TRBV12-3 or TRBV12-4 with TRBJ2-3; no clear D gene. The CDR3 length is 14 residues. The V end was cut by 3 bases, the J end by 2 bases, with 9 bases between. Here the CDR3 reads CASSFVQDTDTQYF. The CDR3 DNA reads TGTGCCAGCAGTTTCGTCCAGGACACAGATACGCAGTATTTT.

In its sample, this clonotype was seen many times. The chain uses TRBV5-1 and TRBJ2-3; D is possibly TRBD2 (6 bases). Germline assignment: CDR1 SGHRS and CDR2 YFSETQ. The CDR3 consists of 14 residues. V lost 7 bases to trimming and J lost 5 bases, with 17 bases between them. CDR3 coding DNA: TGCGCCAGCTTGACTGGGACGGAGGGAGATACGCAGTATTTT. Translating it yields CASLTGTEGDTQYF.

This clonotype was picked up many times. The rearrangement joins TRBV27 to TRBJ2-3, with 12 positions matching TRBD2. CDR1 and CDR2 (germline): MNHEY, SMNVEV (reference sequence). This CDR3 has 16 amino acids. V shed 0 bases and J 6 bases; nucleotides not matched to a gene: 4. CDR3 region: CASSLSGTSGLDTQYF. The CDR3 DNA sequence: TGTGCCAGCAGTTTATCCGGGACTAGCGGGTTGGATACGCAGTATTTT.

For the CDR3, the DNA is TGTGCCAGCAGTTTAGGGTCCCTCTCCTACAATGAGCAGTACTTC. This sequence encodes CASSLGSLSYNEQYF. The chain combines TRBV12-3 or TRBV12-4 with TRBJ2-1, with D hard to call. The J call may be wrong; the DNA end is better matched by TRBJ2-7. The length of the CDR3 is 15 residues.

The J gene is TRBJ2-1, the V gene TRBV5-6; 10 nucleotides agree with TRBD1. The V gene end was trimmed by 2 bases and the J gene end by 6 bases; junction bases not matched to a gene: 5. CDR3 length: 15 residues. Germline CDR1 reads SGHDT; CDR2 reads YYEEEE. The CDR3 region has the DNA TGTGCCAGCAGCTTAGACAGGGGGCCCCCCAATGAGCAGTTCTTC. It yields the protein CASSLDRGPPNEQFF.

The chain uses TRBV6-1 and TRBJ2-7; no clear D gene. Trimming removed 6 bases from V and 5 bases from J, with 8 bases in between. Germline lookup yields CDR1 MNHNS and CDR2 SASEGT. There are 11 residues in the CDR3. CDR3 residues: CASRAQHEQYF. The CDR3 coding sequence is TGTGCCAGCAGAGCACAGCACGAGCAGTACTTC.

This clonotype was detected only a few times. The gene calls are TRBV19 and TRBJ2-1; 14 bases align to TRBD2. CDR3 length: 17 residues. Trimming removed 4 bases from V and 6 bases from J; junction bases left unmatched: 8. From germline, CDR1 is LNHDA and CDR2 SQIVND (reference sequence). The CDR3, as DNA: TGTGCCAGTAGTACTATGACTAGCGGGAGGGGGGGCAATGAGCAGTTCTTC. Translation: CASSTMTSGRGGNEQFF.

Comments on this clonotype: A much larger clonotype is one base distant, so this may be a read error. This chain uses TRBV6-1 with TRBJ2-1; D not certain. The length of the CDR3 is 11 residues. Trimming cost V 7 bases and J 4 bases, with 5 bases left between them. The V gene's germline CDR1 is MNHNS and CDR2 SASEGT. The CDR3 reads CASKAYNEQFF. CDR3 coding DNA: TGTGCCAGCAAGGCTTACAATGAGCAGTTCTTC.

The chain has TRBV4-3 and TRBJ2-3; D is perhaps TRBD1 (6 bases). The CDR3 consists of 17 residues. Germline V gene sequence: CDR1 LGHNA, CDR2 YSLEER. V was cut by 2 bases and J by 3 bases, with 18 bases left in between. Here the CDR3 reads CASSQQLGTRGTDTQYF. DNA of the CDR3: TGCGCCAGCAGCCAACAACTAGGGACCAGGGGAACAGATACGCAGTATTTT.

This clonotype was counted at least ten times. The chain couples TRBV12-3 or TRBV12-4 to TRBJ2-1; a weak D match, TRBD1 (5 bases). There are 15 residues in the CDR3. V was trimmed by 6 bases and J by 0 bases, leaving 12 bases between them. The CDR3 nucleotides are TGTGCCAGCAGCCACCGACAGTTCTCCTACAATGAGCAGTTCTTC. Protein product: CASSHRQFSYNEQFF.

About this clonotype itself: This may stem from a read error, because a much larger clone lies one nucleotide away. This chain joins TRBV7-2 and TRBJ1-2, with 9 bases matching TRBD1. V was pared by 5 bases and J by 7 bases, with 11 bases of the junction left unmatched. Germline V gene data show CDR1 as SGHTA and CDR2 as FQGNSA. This CDR3 is 15 amino acids long. The CDR3 here is CASSTRLGQGVGYTF. The CDR3 DNA sequence: TGTGCCAGCAGCACTCGACTGGGACAGGGAGTTGGCTACACCTTC.

As for this clonotype: A much more abundant neighbour one base away suggests this may be a read error. The chain couples TRBV28 to TRBJ2-5; 7 positions agree with TRBD1. The CDR3 covers 15 residues. Germline V gene sequence: CDR1 MDHEN, CDR2 SYDVKM. CDR3 DNA: TGTGCCAGCAGTTTTCAGGGACAGTCACAAGAGACCCAGCACTTC. Translation gives CASSFQGQSQETQHF. Full variable domain (rest looked up from reference TRBV28 and TRBJ2-5): DVKVTQSSRYLVKRTGEKVFLECVQDMDHENMFWYRQDPGLGLRLIYFSYDVKMKEKGDIPEGYSVSREKKERFSLILESASTNQTSMYLCASSFQGQSQETQHFGPGTRLLVL.

This clonotype has ten or more counts. V is TRBV27 and J is TRBJ2-1; TRBD1 matches at 11 bases. The CDR3 spans 17 residues. Germline CDR1 is MNHEY and CDR2 is SMNVEV (reference sequence). Germline trimming cut 3 bases from V and 5 bases from J; bases unmatched to any gene: 9. As DNA, the CDR3 is TGTGCCAGCAGTTTTACCCGTCGGGACAGGGGGGACAATGAGCAGTTCTTC. Its protein product is CASSFTRRDRGDNEQFF.